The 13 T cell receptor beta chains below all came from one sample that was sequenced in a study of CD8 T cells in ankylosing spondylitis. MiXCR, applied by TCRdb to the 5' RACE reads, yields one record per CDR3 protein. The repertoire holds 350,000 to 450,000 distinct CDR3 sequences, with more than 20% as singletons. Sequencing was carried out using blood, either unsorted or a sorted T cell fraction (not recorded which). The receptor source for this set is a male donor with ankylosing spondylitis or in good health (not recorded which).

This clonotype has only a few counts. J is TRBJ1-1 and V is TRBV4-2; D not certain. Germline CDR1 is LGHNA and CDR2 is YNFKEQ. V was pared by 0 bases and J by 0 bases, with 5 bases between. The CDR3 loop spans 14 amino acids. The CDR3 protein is CASSQDLMNTEAFF. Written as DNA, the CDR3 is TGTGCCAGCAGCCAAGATCTGATGAACACTGAAGCTTTCTTT.

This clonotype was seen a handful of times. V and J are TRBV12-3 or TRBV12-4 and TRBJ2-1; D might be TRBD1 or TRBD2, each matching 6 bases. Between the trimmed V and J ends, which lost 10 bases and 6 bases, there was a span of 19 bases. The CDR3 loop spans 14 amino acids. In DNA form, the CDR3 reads TGTGCCACCCAGGGATCGGGGGCTGTCAATGAGCAGTTCTTC. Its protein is CATQGSGAVNEQFF.

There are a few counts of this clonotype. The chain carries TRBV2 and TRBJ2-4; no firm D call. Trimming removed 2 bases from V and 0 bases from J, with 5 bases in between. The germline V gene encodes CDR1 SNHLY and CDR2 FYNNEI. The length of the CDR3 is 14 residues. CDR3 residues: CASSEHLAKNIQYF. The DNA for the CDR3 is TGTGCCAGCAGTGAACATCTAGCCAAAAACATTCAGTACTTC.

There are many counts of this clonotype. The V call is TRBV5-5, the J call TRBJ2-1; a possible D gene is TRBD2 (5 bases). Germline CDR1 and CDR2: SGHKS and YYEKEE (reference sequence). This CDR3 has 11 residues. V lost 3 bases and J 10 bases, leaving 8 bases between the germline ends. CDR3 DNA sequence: TGTGCCAGCAGCTCCGGGAACGAGCAGTTCTTC. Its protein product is CASSSGNEQFF. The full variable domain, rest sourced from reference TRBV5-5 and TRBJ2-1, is DAGVTQSPTHLIKTRGQQVTLRCSPISGHKSVSWYQQVLGQGPQFIFQYYEKEERGRGNFPDRFSARQFPNYSSELNVNALLLGDSALYLCASSSGNEQFFGPGTRLTVL.

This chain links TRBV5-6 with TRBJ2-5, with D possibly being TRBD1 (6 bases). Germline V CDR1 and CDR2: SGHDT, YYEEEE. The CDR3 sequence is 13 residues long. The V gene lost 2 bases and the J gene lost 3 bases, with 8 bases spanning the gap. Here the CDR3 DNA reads TGTGCCAGCAGCTTAAGGACAGAAGAGACCCAGTACTTC. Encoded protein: CASSLRTEETQYF.

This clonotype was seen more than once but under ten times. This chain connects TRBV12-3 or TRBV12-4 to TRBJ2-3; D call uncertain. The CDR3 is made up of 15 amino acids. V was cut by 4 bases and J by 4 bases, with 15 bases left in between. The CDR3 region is CASSWSQGGPDTQYF. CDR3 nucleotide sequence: TGTGCCAGCAGTTGGTCCCAAGGCGGTCCAGATACGCAGTATTTT.

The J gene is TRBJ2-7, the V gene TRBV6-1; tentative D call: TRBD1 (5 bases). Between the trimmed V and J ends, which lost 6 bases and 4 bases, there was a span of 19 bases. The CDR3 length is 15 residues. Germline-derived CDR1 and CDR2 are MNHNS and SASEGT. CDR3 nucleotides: TGTGCCAGCAGAACCATCAGGTCCTCAGGGTACGAGCAGTACTTC. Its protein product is CASRTIRSSGYEQYF.

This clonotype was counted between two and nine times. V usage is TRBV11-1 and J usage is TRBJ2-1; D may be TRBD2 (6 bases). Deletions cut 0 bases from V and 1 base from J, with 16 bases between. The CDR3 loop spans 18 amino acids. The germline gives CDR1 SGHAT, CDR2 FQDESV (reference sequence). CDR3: CASSLALQAGGSYNEQFF. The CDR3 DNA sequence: TGTGCCAGCAGCTTAGCCTTGCAGGCAGGAGGGTCCTACAATGAGCAGTTCTTC.

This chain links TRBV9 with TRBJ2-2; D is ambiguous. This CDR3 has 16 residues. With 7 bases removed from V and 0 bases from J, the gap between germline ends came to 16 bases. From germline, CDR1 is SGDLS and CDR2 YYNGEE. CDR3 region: CASGIGAVPNTGELFF. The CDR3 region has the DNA TGTGCCAGCGGGATAGGAGCAGTCCCGAACACCGGGGAGCTGTTTTTT.

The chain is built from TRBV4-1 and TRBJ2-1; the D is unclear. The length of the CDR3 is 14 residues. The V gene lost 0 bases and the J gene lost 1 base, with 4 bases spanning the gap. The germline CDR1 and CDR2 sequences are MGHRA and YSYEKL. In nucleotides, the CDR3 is TGCGCCAGCAGCCAAGACTTGTCCTACAATGAGCAGTTCTTC. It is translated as CASSQDLSYNEQFF.

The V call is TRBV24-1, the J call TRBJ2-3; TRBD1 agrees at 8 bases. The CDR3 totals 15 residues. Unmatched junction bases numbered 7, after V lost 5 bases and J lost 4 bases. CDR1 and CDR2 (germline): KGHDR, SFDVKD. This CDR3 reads CATSAVTTGADTQYF. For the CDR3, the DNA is TGTGCCACCAGTGCCGTTACGACAGGGGCAGATACGCAGTATTTT.

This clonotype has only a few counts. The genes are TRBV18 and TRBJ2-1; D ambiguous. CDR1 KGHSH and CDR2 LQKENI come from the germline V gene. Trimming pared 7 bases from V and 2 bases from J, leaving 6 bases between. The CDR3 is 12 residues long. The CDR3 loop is CASYLTYNEQFF. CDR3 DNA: TGTGCCAGCTACTTAACCTACAATGAGCAGTTCTTC.

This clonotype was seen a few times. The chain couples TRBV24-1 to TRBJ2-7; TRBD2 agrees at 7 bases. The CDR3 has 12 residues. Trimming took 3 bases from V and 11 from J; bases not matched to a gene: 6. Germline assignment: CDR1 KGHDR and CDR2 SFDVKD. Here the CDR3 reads CATSDLGGNEYF. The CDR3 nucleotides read TGTGCCACCAGTGATCTGGGGGGGAACGAGTACTTC.